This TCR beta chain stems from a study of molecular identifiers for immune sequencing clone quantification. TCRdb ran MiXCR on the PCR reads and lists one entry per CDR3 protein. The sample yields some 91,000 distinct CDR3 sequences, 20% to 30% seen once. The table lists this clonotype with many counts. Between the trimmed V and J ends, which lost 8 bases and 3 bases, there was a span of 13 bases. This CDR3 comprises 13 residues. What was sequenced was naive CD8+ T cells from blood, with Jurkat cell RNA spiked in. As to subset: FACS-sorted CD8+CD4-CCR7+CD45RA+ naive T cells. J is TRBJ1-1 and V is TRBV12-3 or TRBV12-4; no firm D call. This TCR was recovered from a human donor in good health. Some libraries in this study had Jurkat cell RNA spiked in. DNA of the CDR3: TGTGCCAGCGGTTCGTCCCAACACACTGAAGCTTTCTTT. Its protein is CASGSSQHTEAFF.